A selection of T cell receptor beta chains follows, all from one sample in a study of cytomegalovirus exposure and HLA in healthy donors. TCRdb's copy holds only in-frame clones and misses some; the assay was immunoSEQ multiplex PCR. The sample includes 95,000 to 150,000 clones, 70% to 80% of them seen just once. The specimen sequenced was PBMCs. Receptors originate from a woman in her thirties or forties in good health and CMV-seropositive. The CDR3 runs from the conserved cysteine through the conserved F or W. Fields, in order: D gene, V gene, J gene, clone size, CDR3 protein, CDR3 DNA. The D gene is left open where the match is weak. Expanded clones are given a class, and other clones once, few, many or no size at all.

>TRBD1|TRBV6-6|TRBJ2-3|-
CASSVYRDRAPDTQYF
TGTGCCAGCAGTGTCTACCGGGACAGGGCTCCAGATACGCAGTATTTT
>-|TRBV5-5|TRBJ1-2|-
CASSLREGWQYGYTF
TGTGCCAGCAGCTTGCGAGAGGGTTGGCAATATGGCTACACCTTC
>-|TRBV5-6|TRBJ1-6|-
CASSFGSSSLHF
TGTGCCAGCAGCTTCGGGTCGTCATCCCTCCACTTT
>TRBD2|TRBV27|TRBJ2-1|-
CASSPQRGGHDEQFF
TGTGCCAGCAGCCCCCAACGGGGGGGCCATGATGAGCAGTTCTTC
>TRBD1|TRBV19|TRBJ1-5|-
CASSFRDRASLNQPQHF
TGTGCCAGTAGTTTCCGGGACAGGGCGTCCCTAAATCAGCCCCAGCATTTT
>TRBD1|TRBV4-1|TRBJ2-7|-
CASSQEGQGSYEQYF
TGCGCCAGCAGCCAAGAAGGACAGGGGTCCTACGAGCAGTACTTC
>-|TRBV19|TRBJ2-1|-
CASSSGFLGGDEQFF
TGTGCCAGTAGTTCGGGATTTCTGGGCGGGGATGAGCAGTTCTTC
>-|TRBV7-9|TRBJ2-3|-
CASQGDSTDTQYF
TGTGCCAGCCAAGGGGATTCCACAGATACGCAGTATTTT
>TRBD1|TRBV15|TRBJ2-2|few
CATSSRDSPNTGELFF
TGTGCCACCAGCTCCCGGGACAGCCCGAACACCGGGGAGCTGTTTTTT
>TRBD2|TRBV2|TRBJ2-7|-
CASTVAGGPYEQYF
TGTGCCAGCACTGTGGCGGGAGGGCCTTACGAGCAGTACTTC
>TRBD1|TRBV5-1|TRBJ1-6|-
CASSLPTGSGSPLHF
TGCGCCAGCAGCTTGCCGACAGGGTCGGGATCACCCCTCCACTTT
>-|TRBV20-1|TRBJ1-1|-
CSARADSEAFF
TGCAGTGCTAGAGCCGACAGTGAAGCTTTCTTT
>TRBD1|TRBV4-3|TRBJ1-1|-
CASSQDSRGRLNAFF
TGCGCCAGCAGCCAAGATAGCAGGGGGCGATTGAACGCTTTCTTT
>TRBD1|TRBV5-4|TRBJ2-3|-
CASSKTGTGGTDTQYF
TGTGCCAGCAGCAAAACCGGGACAGGGGGCACAGATACGCAGTATTTT
>TRBD1|TRBV7-3|TRBJ2-1|once
CASSLGRKGAGGGNEQFF
TGTGCCAGCAGCTTAGGGAGAAAGGGGGCTGGTGGCGGTAATGAGCAGTTCTTC
>-|TRBV20-1|TRBJ2-2|-
CSATGSGELFF
TGCAGTGCCACAGGCTCCGGGGAGCTGTTTTTT
>-|TRBV4-3|TRBJ2-3|few
CASSLVRGDTQYF
TGCGCCAGCAGCCTAGTCAGGGGCGATACGCAGTATTTT
>-|TRBV2|TRBJ2-6|-
CASSAVLPGANVLTF
TGTGCCAGCAGTGCTGTCCTACCGGGGGCCAACGTCCTGACTTTC
>-|TRBV30|TRBJ1-1|-
CAWSPGGGNTEAFF
TGTGCCTGGAGTCCGGGGGGGGGTAACACTGAAGCTTTCTTT
>TRBD1|TRBV30|TRBJ2-2|-
CACSRGRGGELFF
TGTGCCTGTAGCAGGGGGCGGGGCGGGGAGCTGTTTTTT
>-|TRBV19|TRBJ2-1|-
CASSMGQGRSSYNEQFF
TGTGCCAGTAGTATGGGGCAAGGGCGTAGCTCCTACAATGAGCAGTTCTTC
>-|TRBV5-1|TRBJ2-3|-
CASSALASFTDTQYF
TGCGCCAGCAGCGCTCTAGCTTCGTTCACAGATACGCAGTATTTT
>-|TRBV2|TRBJ2-1|-
CASYASGDINEQFF
TGTGCCAGCTATGCCTCGGGAGATATCAATGAGCAGTTCTTC
>TRBD1|TRBV5-4|TRBJ2-2|-
CASSTRDRGAGELFF
TGTGCCAGCAGCACACGGGACAGGGGGGCCGGGGAGCTGTTTTTT
>TRBD1|TRBV30|TRBJ2-1|once
CAWRPGTGVNEQFF
TGTGCCTGGAGGCCCGGGACAGGGGTTAATGAGCAGTTCTTC
>-|TRBV7-2|TRBJ2-7|-
CASSPSLGSTYEQYF
TGTGCCAGCAGCCCCTCGCTAGGGAGCACCTACGAGCAGTACTTC
>TRBD2|TRBV5-6|TRBJ2-5|-
CASSLGGGDETQYF
TGTGCCAGCAGCTTGGGGGGGGGAGACGAGACCCAGTACTTC
>-|TRBV4-2|TRBJ1-1|once
CASSPRGTSTEAFF
TGTGCCAGCAGCCCCCGTGGGACAAGCACTGAAGCTTTCTTT
>TRBD1|TRBV6-5|TRBJ2-5|-
CASSYSGTGGLAQYF
TGTGCCAGCAGTTACTCCGGGACAGGGGGCCTGGCCCAGTACTTC
>-|TRBV7-3|TRBJ2-3|-
CASSLSGRTDTQYF
TGTGCCAGCAGCTTGAGCGGCCGCACAGATACGCAGTATTTT
>TRBD2|TRBV4-3|TRBJ2-7|few
CASSQEPGLKYEQYF
TGCGCCAGCAGCCAAGAACCGGGACTAAAATACGAGCAGTACTTC
>-|TRBV13|TRBJ2-1|once
CASSLDPVNEQFF
TGTGCCAGCAGCTTAGATCCGGTTAATGAGCAGTTCTTC
>-|TRBV5-1|TRBJ2-1|once
CASSLGQGGNEQFF
TGCGCCAGCAGCTTGGGTCAGGGCGGCAATGAGCAGTTCTTC
>-|TRBV5-1|TRBJ2-7|-
CASSPRADSYEQYF
TGCGCCAGCAGCCCGCGAGCGGATTCCTACGAGCAGTACTTC
>-|TRBV2|TRBJ2-5|-
CASRLSRVNGEETQYF
TGTGCCAGCAGGCTTTCCAGGGTAAATGGGGAAGAGACCCAGTACTTC
>-|TRBV2|TRBJ1-1|-
CASSFVGGTEAFF
TGTGCCAGCAGTTTCGTGGGGGGGACTGAAGCTTTCTTT
>TRBD2|TRBV30|TRBJ2-7|-
CAWSLGLAGLREQYF
TGTGCCTGGAGTCTGGGGCTAGCGGGACTCAGGGAGCAGTACTTC
>TRBD2|TRBV5-1|TRBJ2-5|-
CASSLVGRAETQYF
TGCGCCAGCAGCTTGGTGGGGAGGGCAGAGACCCAGTACTTC
>TRBD2|TRBV2|TRBJ2-1|-
CASGGDENEQFF
TGTGCCAGCGGGGGGGACGAGAATGAGCAGTTCTTC
>-|TRBV5-1|TRBJ2-3|-
CASSLGTSTDTQYF
TGCGCCAGCAGCTTGGGAACTAGCACAGATACGCAGTATTTT
>-|TRBV30|TRBJ1-1|-
CAWSRSAYTEAFF
TGTGCCTGGAGTAGATCAGCGTACACTGAAGCTTTCTTT
>TRBD1|TRBV6-5|TRBJ1-3|-
CASRYYDRGSGNTIYF
TGTGCCAGCAGGTACTACGACAGGGGCTCTGGAAACACCATATATTTT
>TRBD1|TRBV7-3|TRBJ2-3|-
CASSQTGGSTDTQYF
TGTGCCAGCAGCCAAACAGGGGGTAGCACAGATACGCAGTATTTT
>-|TRBV11-2|TRBJ1-5|-
CASSRFEGDQPQHF
TGTGCCAGCAGCCGTTTTGAGGGAGATCAGCCCCAGCATTTT